These 31 T cell receptor beta chains originate from one sample sequenced in a study of technical replicates of blood from a few donors. TCRdb keeps only in-frame clones here, not all; method: immunoSEQ multiplex PCR. The data hold approximately 82,000 clones, with about 91% observed a single time. The sequenced sample consisted of T cells isolated from PBMCs. The source is a human donor in good health. Some clones in this sample may be carry-over from other donors' samples.

This clone was counted once. Other DNA sequences in this sample translate to the same CDR3. CDR3: CASSVGLNQPQHF. Written as DNA, the CDR3 is TGTGCCAGCAGCGTAGGTCTTAATCAGCCCCAGCATTTT. This chain connects TRBV9 to TRBJ1-5; D gene ambiguous. Germline V gene data show CDR1 as SGDLS and CDR2 as YYNGEE. V lost 0 bases, J lost 4 bases, and 5 bases lay in between. This CDR3 comprises 13 residues.

This chain connects TRBV6-6 to TRBJ2-1; 7 nucleotides match TRBD2. CDR1 and CDR2 (germline): MNHNY, SVGAGI (reference sequence). There are 15 residues in the CDR3. With V trimmed by 7 bases and J by 3 bases, 9 bases remained unmatched. This CDR3 reads CASIPDQRGYNEQFF. In DNA, the CDR3 is TGTGCCAGCATCCCGGACCAGCGGGGCTACAATGAGCAGTTCTTC.

This chain connects TRBV19 to TRBJ1-1; 7 bases fit TRBD1. Germline CDR1 LNHDA, CDR2 SQIVND (reference sequence). The CDR3 consists of 15 residues. V shed 4 bases, J shed 2 bases, and the junction held 7 bases outside the gene matches. Here the CDR3 DNA reads TGTGCCAGTAGTAAGTCCGGGACAGCCAACACTGAAGCTTTCTTT. Translating gives CASSKSGTANTEAFF.

The chain has TRBV7-9 and TRBJ2-2; D remains ambiguous. The V gene's germline CDR1 is SEHNR and CDR2 FQNEAQ (reference sequence). CDR3 length: 15 residues. The V and J ends lost 4 bases and 0 bases respectively, with 9 bases between them. The CDR3 DNA is TGTGCCAGCAGCTACGATACGGCGAACACCGGGGAGCTGTTTTTT. This gives the protein CASSYDTANTGELFF.

This sequence joins TRBV5-5 and TRBJ1-2; D is unresolved. Germline CDR1 and CDR2: SGHKS and YYEKEE (reference sequence). CDR3 length equals 15 residues. The V and J ends lost 1 base and 1 base respectively, with 11 bases between them. The DNA of the CDR3 is TGTGCCAGCAGCTTGAGACCGGCGGATAACTATGGCTACACCTTC. This translates into CASSLRPADNYGYTF.

This rearrangement joins TRBV9 to TRBJ2-7, with D possibly TRBD2 on 6 matching bases. The V end lost 5 bases, the J end lost 3 bases, and 27 bases lay between the germline ends. The CDR3 is 18 residues long. Per germline, CDR1 SGDLS and CDR2 YYNGEE. This CDR3 reads CASSTSLAFSGVGYEQYF. In DNA form, the CDR3 reads TGTGCCAGCAGTACATCACTAGCATTCTCGGGGGTTGGCTACGAGCAGTACTTC.

The chain combines TRBV28 with TRBJ2-2; no definite D call. Trimming left V 5 bases short and J 5 bases short, with 15 bases between. The CDR3 is 15 residues long. The germline V gene encodes CDR1 MDHEN and CDR2 SYDVKM. The CDR3 is CASSRLLYGTGELFF. As DNA, the CDR3 is TGTGCCAGCAGTCGCCTTCTATACGGGACCGGGGAGCTGTTTTTT.

The sample holds one count of this clone. The chain joins TRBV7-2 to TRBJ2-3; 8 nucleotides align to TRBD2. CDR3 length equals 15 residues. V lost 6 bases, J lost 5 bases, and 10 bases stayed unmatched. Germline loops: CDR1 SGHTA, CDR2 FQGNSA. CDR3 region: CASRYSGTKGDTQYF. CDR3 nucleotide sequence: TGTGCCAGCAGGTATAGCGGGACAAAGGGAGATACGCAGTATTTT.

The chain recombines TRBV11-3 with TRBJ1-2; 7 positions agree with TRBD1. V shed 5 bases and J 4 bases; nucleotides not matched to a gene: 7. The germline V gene has CDR1 SGHNT and CDR2 YENEEA. The CDR3 covers 14 residues. CDR3 protein: CASSPGQDIYGYTF. CDR3 DNA sequence: TGTGCCAGCAGCCCAGGACAGGATATCTATGGCTACACCTTC.

The V call is TRBV5-8, the J call TRBJ2-3; D call uncertain. The V end was cut by 0 bases, the J end by 2 bases, with 7 bases between. CDR3 size: 14 residues. The germline gives CDR1 SGHTS, CDR2 YDEGEE. The CDR3 here is CASSLAQDTDTQYF. The CDR3 coding sequence is TGTGCCAGCAGCTTGGCACAAGACACAGATACGCAGTATTTT. Together with reference TRBV5-8 and TRBJ2-3, the CDR3 gives the full variable domain: EAGVTQSPTHLIKTRGQQATLRCSPISGHTSVYWYQQALGLGLQFLLWYDEGEERNRGNFPPRFSGRQFPNYSSELNVNALELEDSALYLCASSLAQDTDTQYFGPGTRLTVL.

The chain recombines TRBV19 with TRBJ2-5; 7 nucleotides align to TRBD1. The CDR3 sequence is 12 residues long. V lost 10 bases and J lost 4; bases outside the gene matches: 6. Germline values: CDR1 LNHDA, CDR2 SQIVND (reference sequence). CDR3 DNA sequence: TGTGCCACCCAACAGGGGACAGAGACCCAGTACTTC. Its translation is CATQQGTETQYF.

The rearrangement links TRBV10-3 to TRBJ2-2, with 7 bases identical to TRBD2. The CDR3 covers 13 residues. In germline, CDR1 is ENHRY, CDR2 SYGVKD. V lost 2 bases, J lost 6 bases, and 0 bases stayed unmatched. CDR3 region: CAISEGGAGELFF. The DNA of the CDR3 is TGTGCCATCAGTGAGGGGGGGGCCGGGGAGCTGTTTTTT.

The chain joins TRBV10-3 to TRBJ2-7; 13 bases are a match to TRBD2. CDR1 is ENHRY, CDR2 SYGVKD, per germline. This CDR3 spans 16 amino acids. The V gene end was trimmed by 10 bases and the J gene end by 4 bases; junction bases not matched to a gene: 13. The CDR3 loop reads CATTGLAGLGGYEQYF. The CDR3 DNA is TGTGCCACTACGGGACTAGCGGGGCTAGGTGGATACGAGCAGTACTTC.

The V gene is TRBV6-4, the J gene TRBJ2-3; a weak D match, TRBD2 (6 bases). Trimming removed 4 bases at V and 3 bases at J, with 11 bases between. This CDR3 has 14 amino acids. Germline CDR1 is MRHNA and CDR2 is SNTAGT. This chain's CDR3 is CASSAGADTDTQYF. Here the CDR3 DNA reads TGTGCCAGCAGTGCGGGAGCAGATACAGATACGCAGTATTTT.

The rearrangement uses TRBV28 and TRBJ2-7; 9 bases agree with TRBD1. Germline loops: CDR1 MDHEN, CDR2 SYDVKM. V gave up 6 bases and J gave up 9 bases; unmatched junction bases: 18. The CDR3 has 16 residues. The CDR3 DNA follows: TGTGCCAGCAGCGATTTAGAAATGGGACAGGGAATCGGGCAGTACTTC. Its translation: CASSDLEMGQGIGQYF.

This clone was found once. This chain uses TRBV15 with TRBJ1-1, with a tentative D call TRBD1 (6 bases). CDR3 length: 12 amino acids. Germline CDR1 and CDR2: LNHNV and YYDKDF (reference sequence). V shed 9 bases and J shed 0 bases, with 8 bases lying between them. CDR3 region: CATRTVNTEAFF. The CDR3 region has the DNA TGTGCCACTAGGACAGTGAACACTGAAGCTTTCTTT.

The chain joins TRBV28 to TRBJ2-1; 10 bases fit TRBD2. Germline assignment: CDR1 MDHEN and CDR2 SYDVKM. The CDR3 runs to 16 residues. Trimming removed 6 bases from V and 0 bases from J; junction bases left unmatched: 5. This CDR3 reads CASRLAGVSSYNEQFF. DNA for the CDR3: TGTGCCAGCAGGCTAGCGGGAGTCAGCTCCTACAATGAGCAGTTCTTC.

V usage is TRBV9 and J usage is TRBJ2-1; 8 bases match TRBD2. CDR3 length: 14 residues. Germline values: CDR1 SGDLS, CDR2 YYNGEE. The V gene end was trimmed by 4 bases and the J gene end by 5 bases; junction bases not matched to a gene: 5. The DNA of the CDR3 is TGTGCCAGCAGCCCCGGGAGGGCCCACAATGAGCAGTTCTTC. Amino acids: CASSPGRAHNEQFF.

The V gene is TRBV7-7, the J gene TRBJ2-7; tentative D call: TRBD2 (6 bases). From germline, CDR1 is SSHAT and CDR2 FNYEAQ (reference sequence). Trimming stripped 3 bases from V and 4 bases from J, with 16 bases between. The CDR3 loop spans 15 amino acids. The CDR3 protein is CASSFRLGEAYEQYF. The CDR3 nucleotides are TGTGCCAGCAGCTTTCGACTAGGTGAAGCATACGAGCAGTACTTC.

V gene TRBV7-2 combines with J gene TRBJ1-2, with D possibly TRBD1 on 6 matching bases. The CDR3 has 14 residues. Trimming cost V 3 bases and J 4 bases, with 12 bases left between them. The germline gives CDR1 SGHTA, CDR2 FQGNSA. CDR3: CASSFRGGAYGYTF. CDR3 DNA sequence: TGTGCCAGCAGCTTCCGTGGGGGGGCCTATGGCTACACCTTC.

The CDR3 region is CASNPTGANTEAFF. The CDR3 nucleotides are TGTGCCAGCAACCCTACAGGGGCGAACACTGAAGCTTTCTTT. The chain combines TRBV6-1 with TRBJ1-1; 7 bases are a match to TRBD1. Germline lookup yields CDR1 MNHNS and CDR2 SASEGT. This CDR3 region has 14 residues. V gave up 7 bases and J gave up 1 base; unmatched junction bases: 6.

The V gene is TRBV10-3, the J gene TRBJ2-2, with D perhaps matching TRBD2 (5 bases). Germline lookup yields CDR1 ENHRY and CDR2 SYGVKD. This CDR3 region has 18 residues. Trimming pared 11 bases from V and 1 base from J, leaving 26 bases between. DNA for the CDR3: TGTGCCGTAAAGTTGGAGGAGAAACATCCCAAGAACACCGGGGAGCTGTTTTTT. Protein: CAVKLEEKHPKNTGELFF.

This rearrangement joins TRBV11-3 to TRBJ2-2; D possibly corresponds to TRBD1 (6 bases). Per the germline V gene, CDR1 is SGHNT and CDR2 is YENEEA. V was shortened by 0 bases and J by 2 bases, with 13 bases between the two germline ends. The CDR3 loop spans 17 amino acids. CDR3 in amino acids: CASSLDLGTHNTGELFF. CDR3 bases: TGTGCCAGCAGCTTAGATTTGGGGACACATAACACCGGGGAGCTGTTTTTT.

The rearrangement joins TRBV27 to TRBJ2-5; TRBD1 is a possible D gene (6 bases). V was cut by 5 bases and J by 1 base, with 11 bases left in between. Germline values: CDR1 MNHEY, CDR2 SMNVEV (reference sequence). The CDR3 spans 14 residues. The DNA for the CDR3 is TGTGCCAGCAGTCCCTACAGGGTCCAAGAGACCCAGTACTTC. Its translation: CASSPYRVQETQYF.

This chain joins TRBV7-3 and TRBJ2-3; D is undetermined. There are 14 residues in the CDR3. Germline lookup yields CDR1 SGHTA and CDR2 FQGTGA. The V and J ends lost 1 base and 3 bases respectively, with 8 bases between them. The CDR3 region has the DNA TGTGCCAGCAGCTTAAATCCTAAGACAGATACGCAGTATTTT. Translating gives CASSLNPKTDTQYF.

The chain employs TRBV7-9 and TRBJ1-6; 9 bases line up with TRBD1. Losses at the gene ends were 6 bases for V and 5 bases for J; bases not matched to a gene: 8. The CDR3 totals 16 residues. Germline V gene lookup returns CDR1 SEHNR and CDR2 FQNEAQ (reference sequence). The CDR3 protein is CASRQNRDRDNSPLHF. The CDR3, as DNA: TGTGCCAGCAGACAAAACCGGGACAGGGATAATTCACCCCTCCACTTT.

V is TRBV7-3 and J is TRBJ2-3, with TRBD2 as a possible D gene (6 bases). Germline lookup yields CDR1 SGHTA and CDR2 FQGTGA. The length of the CDR3 is 13 residues. Trimming pared 5 bases from V and 8 bases from J, leaving 14 bases between. The CDR3 spells CASSQGDSVTQYF. The DNA of the CDR3 is TGTGCCAGCAGCCAAGGGGACTCAGTTACGCAGTATTTT. Variable domain in full (rest from reference TRBV7-3 and TRBJ2-3): GAGVSQTPSNKVTEKGKYVELRCDPISGHTALYWYRQSLGQGPEFLIYFQGTGAADDSGLPNDRFFAVRPEGSVSTLKIQRTERGDSAVYLCASSQGDSVTQYFGPGTRLTVL.

This chain links TRBV7-2 with TRBJ1-3; 9 bases line up with TRBD1. The CDR3 spans 15 residues. The J segment lost 3 bases and the V segment lost 4 bases, leaving 4 bases of the junction unmatched. In germline, CDR1 is SGHTA, CDR2 FQGNSA. The CDR3 is CASSSRDRDGNTIYF. CDR3 in DNA: TGTGCCAGCAGCTCACGGGACAGGGATGGAAACACCATATATTTT.

This chain uses TRBV30 with TRBJ2-1; 8 nucleotides match TRBD2. After removal of 5 bases from V and 0 bases from J, the junction contained 9 bases not matched to a gene. This CDR3 has 16 residues. Germline V gene sequence: CDR1 GTSNPN, CDR2 SVGIG (reference sequence). In nucleotides, the CDR3 is TGTGCCTGGTCCCCGGGGGGGCGAAGCTCCTACAATGAGCAGTTCTTC. Its translation: CAWSPGGRSSYNEQFF.

This clone has a single count. V gene TRBV4-1 combines with J gene TRBJ1-4; D unclear. V lost 3 bases, J lost 3 bases, and 11 bases lay in between. Germline CDR1 reads MGHRA; CDR2 reads YSYEKL. This CDR3 contains 15 residues. The CDR3 is CASSQPVAANEKLFF. The DNA of the CDR3 is TGCGCCAGCAGCCAGCCCGTGGCGGCTAATGAAAAACTGTTTTTT.

The CDR3 reads CASSLAGGLGEQYF. The CDR3 bases are TGCGCCAGCAGCTTGGCCGGGGGACTGGGCGAGCAGTACTTC. This chain connects TRBV5-1 to TRBJ2-5; the D gene is possibly TRBD2 (6 bases). TRBJ2-7 explains the end of the DNA better; the J call may be wrong. CDR1 and CDR2 (germline): SGHRS, YFSETQ. The length of the CDR3 is 14 residues.